The next 23 T cell receptor beta chains were all read from a single sample in a study of blood T cell repertoires in COVID-19. Profiling relied on immunoSEQ multiplex PCR, and the TCRdb table lists in-frame clones only, not all of them. In the table there are roughly 250,000 clones, 90% of which are singletons. Sequencing was done on a sample of peripheral blood. Receptor source: a woman in her forties with acute or convalescent COVID-19.

The genes are TRBV6-6 and TRBJ1-1, with 8 bases that match TRBD1. In germline, CDR1 is MNHNY, CDR2 SVGAGI (reference sequence). The length of the CDR3 is 14 residues. V was clipped by 2 bases and J by 11 bases; unmatched bases: 10. The CDR3 is CASSYEPRTGFAFF. The CDR3 nucleotides read TGTGCCAGCAGTTACGAACCTCGGACAGGGTTCGCTTTCTTT.

The V call is TRBV19, the J call TRBJ2-2; D is possibly TRBD2 (5 bases). The CDR3 runs 14 residues. V was cut by 3 bases and J by 6 bases, with 11 bases left in between. Germline-derived CDR1 and CDR2 are LNHDA and SQIVND (reference sequence). The CDR3 nucleotides read TGTGCCAGTAGTATCGGAGGATTGCCCGGGGAGCTGTTTTTT. Translated: CASSIGGLPGELFF.

The chain combines TRBV18 with TRBJ1-4; perhaps TRBD1 as D (6 bases). Trimming cost V 3 bases and J 4 bases, with 18 bases left between them. In germline, CDR1 is KGHSH, CDR2 LQKENI. The CDR3 contains 17 residues. DNA for the CDR3: TGTGCCAGCTCACCCCCTAACCCACAGGGTGATAATGAAAAACTGTTTTTT. Residues: CASSPPNPQGDNEKLFF.

The V gene is TRBV10-2, the J gene TRBJ1-1; 10 bases align to TRBD1. The CDR3 consists of 14 residues. J was trimmed by 5 bases and V by 6 bases; bases with no gene match: 6. Germline CDR1 WSHSY, CDR2 SAAADI. As DNA, the CDR3 is TGCGCCAGCAGGACAGGGGGCAGAGGGACTGAAGCTTTCTTT. This encodes CASRTGGRGTEAFF.

The chain uses TRBV13 and TRBJ1-2; D gene ambiguous. The CDR3 loop spans 12 amino acids. Looked up from germline, CDR1 is PRHDT and CDR2 is FYEKMQ (reference sequence). The V and J ends lost 8 bases and 7 bases respectively, with 14 bases between them. The CDR3: CASRHASGGYTF. The CDR3 DNA follows: TGTGCCAGCCGGCATGCTTCGGGTGGCTACACCTTC.

V and J are TRBV4-1 and TRBJ2-7, with a weak D call TRBD2 (6 bases). The ends were cut back, 0 bases at V and 6 bases at J, with 15 bases in the middle. Germline CDR1 MGHRA, CDR2 YSYEKL. The CDR3 sequence is 15 residues long. In DNA, the CDR3 is TGCGCCAGCAGCCAAGATCCCCGGGGGTTCGGCGAGCAGTACGTC. Encoded protein: CASSQDPRGFGEQYV.

This clone was seen only a few times. V usage is TRBV6-1 and J usage is TRBJ1-2; the D gene is possibly TRBD1 (5 bases). From germline, CDR1 is MNHNS and CDR2 SASEGT. V lost 2 bases to trimming and J lost 5 bases, with 15 bases between them. The CDR3 has 15 amino acids. DNA of the CDR3: TGTGCCAGCAGTGAAAATGGTCAGGGATGGTATGGCTACACCTTC. This gives the protein CASSENGQGWYGYTF.

This chain connects TRBV30 to TRBJ1-2; 7 bases map to TRBD1. Germline V gene data show CDR1 as GTSNPN and CDR2 as SVGIG (reference sequence). Trimming removed 4 bases from V and 8 bases from J; junction bases left unmatched: 7. The CDR3 extends over 12 amino acids. The CDR3 reads CAWMEGARGYTF. CDR3 sequence (DNA): TGTGCCTGGATGGAGGGGGCGCGGGGCTACACCTTC.

V is TRBV18 and J is TRBJ1-6, with D perhaps matching TRBD1 (5 bases). Trimming stripped 3 bases from V and 7 bases from J, with 10 bases between. This CDR3 region has 14 residues. Germline V gene sequence: CDR1 KGHSH, CDR2 LQKENI. The CDR3 protein is CASSPGTVNSPLHF. Written as DNA, the CDR3 is TGTGCCAGCTCACCCGGGACTGTGAATTCACCCCTCCACTTT.

This chain uses TRBV5-1 with TRBJ1-3; 9 bases align to TRBD1. V was pared by 4 bases and J by 2 bases, with 4 bases of the junction left unmatched. Looked up from germline, CDR1 is SGHRS and CDR2 is YFSETQ. This CDR3 contains 15 residues. The CDR3 here is CASSADRGTGNTIYF. CDR3 nucleotides: TGCGCCAGCAGCGCTGACAGGGGGACTGGAAACACCATATATTTT.

V usage is TRBV10-2 and J usage is TRBJ2-6; 9 nucleotides agree with TRBD1. Germline CDR1 reads WSHSY; CDR2 reads SAAADI. The CDR3 runs to 17 residues. The junction had 6 bases not matched to a gene; V was cut back by 3 bases and J by 3 bases. The CDR3 DNA follows: TGCGCCAGCAGTGACCCCCGGACAGGGGATGGGGCCAACGTCCTGACTTTC. It codes for CASSDPRTGDGANVLTF.

The chain employs TRBV9 and TRBJ2-3; 7 nucleotides match TRBD1. The J segment lost 0 bases and the V segment lost 6 bases, leaving 7 bases of the junction unmatched. Germline V gene sequence: CDR1 SGDLS, CDR2 YYNGEE. The CDR3 sequence is 15 residues long. CDR3 sequence: CASNFLGQSTDTQYF. In DNA form, the CDR3 reads TGTGCCAGCAACTTTTTGGGACAGAGCACAGATACGCAGTATTTT.

The chain combines TRBV7-9 with TRBJ2-1; tentative D call: TRBD1 (7 bases). Trimming shortened V by 4 bases and J by 4 bases, and 14 bases separated the two germline ends. CDR1 is SEHNR, CDR2 FQNEAQ, per germline (reference sequence). This CDR3 has 15 residues. CDR3 coding DNA: TGTGCCAGCAGCTCCCTGACAGGGAGGTACAATGAGCAGTTCTTC. This sequence encodes CASSSLTGRYNEQFF.

V and J are TRBV4-1 and TRBJ1-1; D might be TRBD1 (5 bases). The CDR3 is 16 residues long. CDR1 and CDR2 from the germline V gene are MGHRA and YSYEKL. Trimming left V 0 bases short and J 1 base short, with 12 bases between. The CDR3 reads CASSQDWAGPNTEAFF. CDR3 nucleotides: TGCGCCAGCAGCCAAGATTGGGCAGGGCCGAACACTGAAGCTTTCTTT.

The rearrangement links TRBV19 to TRBJ1-3; 10 bases are a match to TRBD1. Germline assignment: CDR1 LNHDA and CDR2 SQIVND (reference sequence). CDR3 length: 22 amino acids. V was clipped by 3 bases and J by 3 bases; unmatched bases: 23. The CDR3 protein is CASSIFGRRQTGGGLSGNTIYF. The CDR3 coding sequence is TGTGCCAGTAGTATTTTCGGGCGCCGTCAGACAGGGGGCGGATTAAGTGGAAACACCATATATTTT. Together with reference TRBV19 and TRBJ1-3, the CDR3 gives the full variable domain: DGGITQSPKYLFRKEGQNVTLSCEQNLNHDAMYWYRQDPGQGLRLIYYSQIVNDFQKGDIAEGYSVSREKKESFPLTVTSAQKNPTAFYLCASSIFGRRQTGGGLSGNTIYFGEGSWLTVV.

V and J are TRBV2 and TRBJ1-2; D is ambiguous. CDR1 is SNHLY, CDR2 FYNNEI, per germline. CDR3 size: 14 residues. The germline V and J ends were trimmed by 5 bases and 5 bases, with 15 bases remaining between them. CDR3 residues: CASSRGEGRYGYTF. The CDR3, as DNA: TGTGCCAGCAGTCGCGGTGAGGGTCGGTATGGCTACACCTTC.

The genes are TRBV12-3 or TRBV12-4 and TRBJ1-5; no firm D call. V was shortened by 1 base and J by 9 bases, with 10 bases between the two germline ends. The CDR3 length is 13 residues. The CDR3: CASSLGRLMPQHF. The CDR3 nucleotides read TGTGCCAGCAGTTTAGGCAGGCTGATGCCCCAGCATTTT.

The chain uses TRBV5-1 and TRBJ1-1; 12 bases align to TRBD1. Germline V gives CDR1 SGHRS, CDR2 YFSETQ. The V and J ends lost 8 bases and 8 bases, in that order; junction bases with no gene match: 7. The CDR3 runs to 13 residues. In DNA, the CDR3 is TGCGCCAGTTCCCGGGACAGGGGGCTAGAAGCTTTCTTT. Protein product: CASSRDRGLEAFF.

V and J are TRBV6-1 and TRBJ1-3; D is undetermined. In germline, CDR1 is MNHNS, CDR2 SASEGT. V shed 8 bases and J shed 4 bases, with 12 bases lying between them. CDR3 length equals 13 residues. The CDR3 DNA reads as TGTGCCAGCGGTAACGGCGGAGGAAACACCATATATTTT. Protein: CASGNGGGNTIYF.

The chain employs TRBV5-1 and TRBJ1-3; 7 nucleotides align to TRBD1. V shed 3 bases, J shed 5 bases, and the junction held 14 bases outside the gene matches. Germline CDR1 is SGHRS and CDR2 is YFSETQ. CDR3 length: 17 residues. CDR3 in amino acids: CASSSQNLRQGRNTIYF. In DNA form, the CDR3 reads TGCGCCAGCAGCTCCCAAAACCTCCGACAGGGTCGAAACACCATATATTTT.

This chain joins TRBV9 and TRBJ1-5; weak D call: TRBD1 (6 bases). The V gene lost 0 bases and the J gene lost 11 bases, with 12 bases spanning the gap. The CDR3 contains 13 residues. Germline assignment: CDR1 SGDLS and CDR2 YYNGEE. The CDR3 bases are TGTGCCAGCAGCGTAGATTCAGGGGTGGCCCAGCATTTT. Its protein product is CASSVDSGVAQHF.

The rearrangement links TRBV5-1 to TRBJ2-1, with D possibly TRBD2 on 7 matching bases. Trimming stripped 2 bases from V and 3 bases from J, with 12 bases between. The CDR3 extends over 15 amino acids. Germline lookup yields CDR1 SGHRS and CDR2 YFSETQ. CDR3 nucleotides: TGCGCCAGCAGCTTTAGGGGGGGCGACTACAATGAGCAGTTCTTC. Protein sequence: CASSFRGGDYNEQFF.

The chain uses TRBV6-4 and TRBJ2-1; 10 bases line up with TRBD2. The CDR3 length is 15 residues. J gave up 5 bases and V 4 bases, and 5 bases lay outside the gene matches. Germline V gives CDR1 MRHNA, CDR2 SNTAGT. The CDR3 sequence: CASSVERGGNNEQFF. The CDR3 bases are TGTGCCAGCAGTGTGGAGCGGGGGGGCAACAATGAGCAGTTCTTC.